This T cell receptor beta chain is drawn from a study of a mutant IDH1 vaccine in newly diagnosed glioma. Time point: week 47, end of study. Topical imiquimod accompanied each vaccine dose, which consisted of 300 ug of mutant IDH1 20-mer peptide. This clone was picked up one time. The antigen remains undetermined. The germline V and J ends were trimmed by 4 bases and 0 bases, with 10 bases remaining between them. This CDR3 has 15 residues. The germline CDR1 and CDR2 sequences are ENHRY and SYGVKD. The assay was immunoSEQ multiplex PCR, and TCRdb's table has in-frame clones only and misses some. Of 40,000 to 50,000 clones in the sample, around 82% were seen once.

Sequenced here: PBMCs, sampled from a glioma patient whose treatment included an IDH1 peptide vaccine. The sequence derives from a man younger than 35 with glioma. Some clones in this sample may be carry-over from other donors' samples. The rearrangement uses TRBV10-3 and TRBJ2-1; D ambiguous. CDR3 sequence (DNA): TGTGCCATCAGTGGTTCGGTGAGCTCCTACAATGAGCAGTTCTTC. It is translated as CAISGSVSSYNEQFF.